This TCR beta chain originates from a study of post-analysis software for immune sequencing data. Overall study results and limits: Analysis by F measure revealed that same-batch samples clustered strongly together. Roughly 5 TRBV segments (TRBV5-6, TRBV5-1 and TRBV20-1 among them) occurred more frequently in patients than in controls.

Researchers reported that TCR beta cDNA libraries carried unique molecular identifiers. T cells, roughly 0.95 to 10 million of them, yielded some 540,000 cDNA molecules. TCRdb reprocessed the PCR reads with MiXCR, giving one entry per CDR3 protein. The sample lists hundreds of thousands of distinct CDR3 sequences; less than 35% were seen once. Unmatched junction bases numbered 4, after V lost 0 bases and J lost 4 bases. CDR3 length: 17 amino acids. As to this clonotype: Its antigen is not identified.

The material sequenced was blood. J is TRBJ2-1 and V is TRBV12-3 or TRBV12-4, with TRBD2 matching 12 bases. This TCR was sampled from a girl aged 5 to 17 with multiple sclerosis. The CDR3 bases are TGTGCCAGCAGTTTAGCTCGGACTAGCGGGATTTACAATGAGCAGTTCTTC. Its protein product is CASSLARTSGIYNEQFF.